These 22 T cell receptor beta chains were sequenced from one sample in a study of blood T cell repertoires in COVID-19. Measured with immunoSEQ multiplex PCR; TCRdb has only the in-frame clones, and not every one. This table has approximately 270,000 clones, 90% to 95% appearing once. The sequenced sample was PBMCs or T cells enriched from blood (not recorded which). These receptors were obtained from a human donor in a cohort exposed to, infected with or recovered from COVID-19 (not recorded which). The donor label of this sample is uncertain.

The gene calls are TRBV2 and TRBJ2-5; D may be TRBD2 (6 bases). Trimming left V 7 bases short and J 2 bases short, with 11 bases between. The germline V gene has CDR1 SNHLY and CDR2 FYNNEI. This CDR3 contains 13 residues. The CDR3 loop reads CASTGLRQETQYF. CDR3 DNA: TGTGCCAGCACGGGACTCCGACAAGAGACCCAGTACTTC.

A single count supports this clone. The V call is TRBV21-1, the J call TRBJ2-3; the tabulated D call, TRBD2, remains unverified against the DNA. TRBV21-1 has pseudogene status. This CDR3 spans 17 amino acids. The CDR3 DNA reads as TGTGCCAGCAGCAAAGGAACTAGCGGGGTACCCACAGATACGCAGTATTTT. It yields the protein CASSKGTSGVPTDTQYF.

This clone was found many times. The V gene is TRBV30, the J gene TRBJ2-7, with D perhaps matching TRBD2 (6 bases). Germline CDR1 and CDR2: GTSNPN and SVGIG (reference sequence). This CDR3 has 13 amino acids. With 2 bases removed from V and 3 bases from J, the gap between germline ends came to 11 bases. For the CDR3, the DNA is TGTGCCTGGAGTCCGGGACTGGACTACGAGCAGTACTTC. It is translated as CAWSPGLDYEQYF.

In nucleotides, the CDR3 is TGTGCCAGTATGGCAGGCTATAATTCACCCCTCCACTTT. This sequence encodes CASMAGYNSPLHF. The chain carries TRBV19 and TRBJ1-6, with unresolved D. The V and J ends lost 7 bases and 3 bases respectively, with 7 bases between them. There are 13 residues in the CDR3. Germline assignment: CDR1 LNHDA and CDR2 SQIVND (reference sequence).

V usage is TRBV7-6 and J usage is TRBJ2-3; TRBD2 aligns across 10 bases. CDR3 length: 19 residues. CDR1 is SGHVS and CDR2 is FNYEAQ in the germline V gene. With V trimmed by 1 base and J by 0 bases, 10 bases remained unmatched. CDR3 nucleotides: TGTGCCAGCAGCTTAGTCGAATGGGCTAGCGGGGGAAGCACAGATACGCAGTATTTT. It is translated as CASSLVEWASGGSTDTQYF.

This clone has more than one count but fewer than ten. V gene TRBV6-4 combines with J gene TRBJ1-5, with 7 positions matching TRBD1. The CDR3 has 14 amino acids. The V segment lost 8 bases and the J segment 6 bases; nucleotides outside the gene matches: 10. Germline V gene sequence: CDR1 MRHNA, CDR2 SNTAGT. The CDR3 loop reads CASATGPGGQPQHF. The CDR3 DNA reads TGTGCCAGCGCGACAGGGCCCGGGGGTCAGCCCCAGCATTTT.

The chain employs TRBV6-6 and TRBJ2-7, with TRBD2 as a possible D gene (7 bases). The CDR3 has 14 amino acids. Looked up from germline, CDR1 is MNHNY and CDR2 is SVGAGI (reference sequence). Trimming left V 7 bases short and J 3 bases short, with 16 bases between. CDR3 sequence: CASIGGGHDYEQYF. The CDR3 nucleotides are TGTGCCAGCATTGGGGGGGGGCATGACTACGAGCAGTACTTC.

The chain recombines TRBV21-1 with TRBJ1-5. TRBV21-1 is a pseudogene. The CDR3 runs to 17 residues. The CDR3 DNA follows: TGTGCCAGCAGCAAAGTTCACGGTCTGTATAGCAATCAGCCCCAGCATTTT. Translation: CASSKVHGLYSNQPQHF.

The V call is TRBV5-1, the J call TRBJ2-7; the D gene is possibly TRBD2 (5 bases). The germline V and J ends were trimmed by 2 bases and 2 bases, with 11 bases remaining between them. CDR3 length: 14 residues. Germline CDR1 SGHRS, CDR2 YFSETQ. The CDR3 DNA sequence: TGCGCCAGCAGCTTTTTTCCGGGGACCTACGAGCAGTACTTC. Amino acid sequence: CASSFFPGTYEQYF.

The rearrangement joins TRBV28 to TRBJ1-4, with a weak D call TRBD1 (5 bases). V was trimmed by 4 bases and J by 2 bases, leaving 11 bases between them. This CDR3 contains 15 residues. The germline V gene has CDR1 MDHEN and CDR2 SYDVKM. The CDR3 reads CASSSSGSTNEKLFF. Written as DNA, the CDR3 is TGTGCCAGCAGTTCGTCAGGGTCTACTAATGAAAAACTGTTTTTT.

This clone was recorded once. The chain couples TRBV7-3 to TRBJ1-1, with D unclear. This CDR3 is 13 amino acids long. Germline lookup yields CDR1 SGHTA and CDR2 FQGTGA. V lost 0 bases, J lost 1 base, and 3 bases lay in between. CDR3 sequence (DNA): TGTGCCAGCAGCTTAACCGGGAACACTGAAGCTTTCTTT. Its translation: CASSLTGNTEAFF.

This chain joins TRBV14 and TRBJ2-3, with D possibly matching TRBD1 (6 bases). This CDR3 is 15 amino acids long. V was clipped by 2 bases and J by 4 bases, with 13 bases between them. Germline values: CDR1 SGHDN, CDR2 FVKESK. CDR3 loop: CASSQTQGRPDTQYF. Here the CDR3 DNA reads TGTGCCAGCAGCCAAACGCAGGGGCGGCCAGATACGCAGTATTTT. The complete variable domain, with remaining parts taken from reference TRBV14 and TRBJ2-3, reads EAGVTQFPSHSVIEKGQTVTLRCDPISGHDNLYWYRRVMGKEIKFLLHFVKESKQDESGMPNNRFLAERTGGTYSTLKVQPAELEDSGVYFCASSQTQGRPDTQYFGPGTRLTVL.

This clone was found a few times. The chain couples TRBV6-6 to TRBJ1-2; the D is unclear. Germline values: CDR1 MNHNY, CDR2 SVGAGI (reference sequence). The V end lost 4 bases, the J end lost 3 bases, and 12 bases lay between the germline ends. This CDR3 region has 14 residues. The CDR3 region has the DNA TGTGCCAGCAGTTCCTCTACGGGGTACTATGGCTACACCTTC. Translating gives CASSSSTGYYGYTF.

This chain uses TRBV25-1 with TRBJ2-3; 8 positions match TRBD1. The CDR3 consists of 18 residues. The germline gives CDR1 MGHDK, CDR2 SYGVNS. The ends lost 1 base at V and 1 base at J; junction bases unmatched: 10. The CDR3 region is CASSESAGGLGGTDTQYF. The CDR3 nucleotides are TGTGCCAGCAGTGAATCTGCAGGGGGCTTAGGTGGCACAGATACGCAGTATTTT.

This rearrangement joins TRBV7-6 to TRBJ1-2; TRBD1 matches at 9 bases. With V trimmed by 4 bases and J by 8 bases, 11 bases remained unmatched. The CDR3 loop spans 15 amino acids. CDR1 SGHVS and CDR2 FNYEAQ come from the germline V gene. The CDR3, as DNA: TGTGCCAGCAGCTCTGGAGTAGGACAGGGGTTCGGCTACACCTTC. It encodes CASSSGVGQGFGYTF. Full variable domain (rest looked up from reference TRBV7-6 and TRBJ1-2): GAGVSQSPRYKVTKRGQDVALRCDPISGHVSLYWYRQALGQGPEFLTYFNYEAQQDKSGLPNDRFSAERPEGSISTLTIQRTEQRDSAMYRCASSSGVGQGFGYTFGSGTRLTVV.

This clone was detected only a few times. The V gene is TRBV7-3, the J gene TRBJ1-2, with 8 bases that match TRBD1. Unmatched junction bases numbered 14, after V lost 0 bases and J lost 8 bases. The CDR3 contains 17 residues. Germline assignment: CDR1 SGHTA and CDR2 FQGTGA. CDR3 bases: TGTGCCAGCAGCTTAACGTTACTCGTGGACAGGGAACGAGGCTACACCTTC. Protein sequence: CASSLTLLVDRERGYTF. The complete variable domain, with remaining parts taken from reference TRBV7-3 and TRBJ1-2, reads GAGVSQTPSNKVTEKGKYVELRCDPISGHTALYWYRQSLGQGPEFLIYFQGTGAADDSGLPNDRFFAVRPEGSVSTLKIQRTERGDSAVYLCASSLTLLVDRERGYTFGSGTRLTVV.

The chain carries TRBV10-1 and TRBJ2-7; D unresolved. V gave up 2 bases and J gave up 2 bases, with 10 bases separating them. Germline-derived CDR1 and CDR2 are WNHNN and SYGVQD (reference sequence). This CDR3 region has 14 residues. CDR3 protein: CASSEGPRAYEQYF. The DNA for the CDR3 is TGCGCCAGCAGTGAGGGTCCCCGGGCCTACGAGCAGTACTTC.

CDR3 DNA sequence: TGTGCCAGTAGTATAGGGGGGACAGGAGGGGTCACTGAAGCTTTCTTT. It is translated as CASSIGGTGGVTEAFF. This sequence joins TRBV19 and TRBJ1-1; 8 bases are shared with TRBD1. Germline V gives CDR1 LNHDA, CDR2 SQIVND (reference sequence). V lost 1 base and J lost 4; bases outside the gene matches: 8. The CDR3 consists of 16 residues.

The chain uses TRBV6-2 or TRBV6-3 and TRBJ1-2; D unresolved. Germline CDR1 is MNHEY and CDR2 is SVGEGT. V gave up 6 bases and J gave up 2 bases, with 10 bases separating them. The CDR3 is 13 amino acids. The CDR3 nucleotides are TGTGCCAGCAGCCGGGAGGACAACTATGGCTACACCTTC. Encoded protein: CASSREDNYGYTF.

The chain joins TRBV2 to TRBJ2-1, with TRBD2 matching over 12 bases. The CDR3 has 15 residues. The ends lost 4 bases at V and 9 bases at J; junction bases unmatched: 7. Germline V gives CDR1 SNHLY, CDR2 FYNNEI. The CDR3 nucleotides are TGTGCCAGCAGTGCCGCTAGCGGGGGGGCCGGTGAGCAGTTCTTC. This codes for CASSAASGGAGEQFF.

This chain connects TRBV29-1 to TRBJ2-7; 9 bases are a match to TRBD1. The CDR3 is 14 residues long. Germline values: CDR1 SQVTM, CDR2 ANQGSEA. J gave up 4 bases and V 1 base, and 5 bases lay outside the gene matches. As DNA, the CDR3 is TGCAGCGTTGAAGCTCCGGGACAGGGATACGAGCAGTACTTC. The encoded protein is CSVEAPGQGYEQYF.

The rearrangement uses TRBV4-1 and TRBJ1-2; possible D gene TRBD1, 5 bases. V lost 6 bases and J lost 3, with 20 bases in between. The CDR3 consists of 16 residues. CDR1 and CDR2 (germline): MGHRA, YSYEKL. The CDR3 spells CASRRSGSEGDYGYTF. CDR3 sequence (DNA): TGCGCCAGCAGACGCTCCGGTTCCGAAGGGGACTATGGCTACACCTTC.